The 14 T cell receptor beta chains in this list originate from one sample, sequenced in a study of siplizumab effects on memory and regulatory T cells. Sequencing used immunoSEQ multiplex PCR; TCRdb keeps in-frame clones, though not all of them. The table records 100,000 or so clones, 91% of them present only once. Sequencing used CD4+ T cells sorted from blood. These receptors all come from a human donor in good health.

CDR3 sequence: CASSLLGQVSGNTIYF. The CDR3 nucleotides read TGTGCCAGCAGTTTACTCGGACAGGTCTCTGGAAACACCATATATTTT. J is TRBJ1-3 and V is TRBV28; 7 nucleotides match TRBD1. The V and J ends lost 2 bases and 0 bases, in that order; junction bases with no gene match: 4. The germline CDR1 and CDR2 sequences are MDHEN and SYDVKM. This CDR3 comprises 16 residues.

The V call is TRBV25-1, the J call TRBJ2-1, with TRBD1 matching 12 bases. Germline V gene sequence: CDR1 MGHDK, CDR2 SYGVNS. The CDR3 is made up of 16 amino acids. Unmatched junction bases numbered 7, after V lost 3 bases and J lost 7 bases. The CDR3, as DNA: TGTGCCAGCAGTGACCCGGGACAGGGGGCGAAAAATGAGCAGTTCTTC. This translates into CASSDPGQGAKNEQFF.

The chain carries TRBV6-6 and TRBJ2-5, with D tentatively TRBD2 (5 bases). This CDR3 is built from 13 residues. From germline, CDR1 is MNHNY and CDR2 SVGAGI (reference sequence). V shed 9 bases and J shed 1 base, with 12 bases lying between them. CDR3 in amino acids: CASQRGPQETQYF. CDR3 DNA: TGTGCCAGTCAGAGAGGGCCCCAAGAGACCCAGTACTTC.

This rearrangement joins TRBV7-2 to TRBJ2-5; D unresolved. The length of the CDR3 is 12 residues. V lost 1 base and J lost 5, with 5 bases in between. Germline V gene lookup returns CDR1 SGHTA and CDR2 FQGNSA. The CDR3 spells CASSLDRETQYF. CDR3 bases: TGTGCCAGCAGCTTAGATCGGGAGACCCAGTACTTC.

This clone was seen just once. V and J are TRBV14 and TRBJ1-1; the D gene is possibly TRBD1 (5 bases). The V end lost 1 base, the J end lost 1 base, and 7 bases lay between the germline ends. The CDR3 consists of 14 residues. CDR1 SGHDN and CDR2 FVKESK come from the germline V gene. CDR3 coding DNA: TGTGCCAGCAGCCAAGGACAGAAGAACACTGAAGCTTTCTTT. It encodes CASSQGQKNTEAFF.

This chain connects TRBV7-2 to TRBJ2-1; 7 bases fit TRBD1. The CDR3 contains 16 residues. In germline, CDR1 is SGHTA, CDR2 FQGNSA. V shed 1 base, J shed 4 bases, and the junction held 7 bases outside the gene matches. DNA of the CDR3: TGTGCCAGCAGCTTAGAGGCGACAGGGTTTTACAATGAGCAGTTCTTC. Protein sequence: CASSLEATGFYNEQFF.

The V call is TRBV6-5, the J call TRBJ2-5; 7 nucleotides agree with TRBD1. The J call may be wrong; the DNA end is better matched by TRBJ2-7. The germline V gene has CDR1 MNHEY and CDR2 SVGAGI. CDR3 length equals 15 residues. CDR3 sequence reads: CASSEYRGPHYEQYF. As DNA, the CDR3 is TGTGCCAGCAGCGAATACAGGGGTCCCCATTACGAGCAGTACTTC.

The rearrangement links TRBV12-5 to TRBJ1-6; D is undetermined. The germline V gene encodes CDR1 LGHNT and CDR2 FRNRAP. V was pared by 2 bases and J by 8 bases, with 1 base between. CDR3 length equals 11 residues. CDR3 in DNA: TGTGCTAGTGGTTTGTATTCACCCCTCCACTTT. It codes for CASGLYSPLHF.

The chain has TRBV6-5 and TRBJ2-1, with 11 bases lining up with TRBD2. The V and J ends lost 4 bases and 10 bases, in that order; junction bases with no gene match: 9. The length of the CDR3 is 15 residues. Per the germline V gene, CDR1 is MNHEY and CDR2 is SVGAGI. CDR3 loop: CASSSRLAGPLEQFF. The DNA of the CDR3 is TGTGCCAGCAGTTCCCGACTAGCGGGACCGTTGGAGCAGTTCTTC.

The V and J genes are TRBV5-6 and TRBJ1-2, with D possibly matching TRBD1 (5 bases). V lost 0 bases and J lost 6, with 12 bases in between. CDR3 length equals 14 residues. Germline lookup yields CDR1 SGHDT and CDR2 YYEEEE. CDR3 bases: TGTGCCAGCAGCTTGGGTCGGCAGGGAGATGGCTACACCTTC. This codes for CASSLGRQGDGYTF.

CDR3 sequence (DNA): TGTGCCAGCAGCTTCCCTGGACAATTGAACACTGAAGCTTTCTTT. It yields the protein CASSFPGQLNTEAFF. V is TRBV11-2 and J is TRBJ1-1; possible D gene TRBD1, 5 bases. CDR3 length: 15 residues. Germline CDR1 is SGHAT and CDR2 is FQNNGV. V lost 3 bases to trimming and J lost 0 bases, with 11 bases between them.

The chain combines TRBV28 with TRBJ1-3; D uncertain. The ends were cut back, 7 bases at V and 6 bases at J, with 10 bases in the middle. CDR3 size: 12 residues. Germline lookup yields CDR1 MDHEN and CDR2 SYDVKM. The CDR3 DNA reads TGTGCCAGCACCAGTAACTTAAACACCATATATTTT. Protein: CASTSNLNTIYF.

This sequence joins TRBV4-2 and TRBJ1-2, with unresolved D. V dropped 0 bases and J dropped 0 bases, with 5 bases sitting between them. Germline-derived CDR1 and CDR2 are LGHNA and YNFKEQ. The CDR3 loop spans 14 amino acids. In DNA form, the CDR3 reads TGTGCCAGCAGCCAAGAAGGGTCTAACTATGGCTACACCTTC. Amino acids: CASSQEGSNYGYTF.

V usage is TRBV6-6 and J usage is TRBJ1-3, with D unresolved. V was shortened by 0 bases and J by 0 bases, with 0 bases between the two germline ends. Germline lookup yields CDR1 MNHNY and CDR2 SVGAGI (reference sequence). The CDR3 totals 13 residues. CDR3 in DNA: TGTGCCAGCAGTTACTCCTCTGGAAACACCATATATTTT. Protein product: CASSYSSGNTIYF.